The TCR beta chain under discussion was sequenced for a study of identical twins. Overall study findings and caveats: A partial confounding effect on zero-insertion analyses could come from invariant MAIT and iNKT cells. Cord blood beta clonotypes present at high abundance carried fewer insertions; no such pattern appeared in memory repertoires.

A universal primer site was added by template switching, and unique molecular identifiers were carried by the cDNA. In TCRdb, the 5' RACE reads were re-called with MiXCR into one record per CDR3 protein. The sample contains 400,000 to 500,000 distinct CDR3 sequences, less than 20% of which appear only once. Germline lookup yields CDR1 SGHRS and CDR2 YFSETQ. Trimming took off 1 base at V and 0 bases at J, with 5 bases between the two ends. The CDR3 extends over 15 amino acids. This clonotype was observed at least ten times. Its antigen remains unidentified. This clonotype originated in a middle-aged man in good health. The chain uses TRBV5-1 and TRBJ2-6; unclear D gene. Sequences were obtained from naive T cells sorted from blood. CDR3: CASSLRSSGANVLTF. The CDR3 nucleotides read TGCGCCAGCAGCTTGCGGAGCTCTGGGGCCAACGTCCTGACTTTC. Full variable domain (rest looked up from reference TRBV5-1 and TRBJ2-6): KAGVTQTPRYLIKTRGQQVTLSCSPISGHRSVSWYQQTPGQGLQFLFEYFSETQRNKGNFPGRFSGRQFSNSRSEMNVSTLELGDSALYLCASSLRSSGANVLTFGAGSRLTVL.